The 32 T cell receptor beta chains below were found in one sample sequenced in a study of blood T cell repertoires in COVID-19. This table comes from immunoSEQ multiplex PCR, and its TCRdb copy is limited to in-frame clones, with some not included. The data show roughly 260,000 clones, about 90% seen once. Sequenced: peripheral blood. These TCRs come from a person aged 18 to 30 with COVID-19, enrolled during active disease.

The V gene is TRBV12-3 or TRBV12-4, the J gene TRBJ2-1; possibly TRBD1 for D (5 bases). The length of the CDR3 is 12 residues. Trimming took off 3 bases at V and 6 bases at J, with 6 bases between the two ends. The chain's CDR3 is CASSFQGNEQFF. The CDR3 DNA is TGTGCCAGCAGTTTCCAGGGCAATGAGCAGTTCTTC.

The chain couples TRBV3-1 (or the pseudogene TRBV3-2) to TRBJ1-4; D is unresolved. The CDR3 is 14 residues long. V was clipped by 3 bases and J by 3 bases, with 8 bases between them. Germline CDR1 reads LGHDT; CDR2 reads YNNKEL (reference sequence). This CDR3 reads CASSQGRPNEKLFF. The CDR3 nucleotides are TGTGCCAGCAGCCAGGGCCGGCCTAATGAAAAACTGTTTTTT.

This clone was counted a few times. The chain has TRBV13 and TRBJ2-1; D call uncertain. V lost 0 bases to trimming and J lost 8 bases, with 5 bases between them. CDR1 is PRHDT, CDR2 FYEKMQ, per germline (reference sequence). CDR3 length: 12 residues. This chain's CDR3 is CASSLGPYEQFF. For the CDR3, the DNA is TGTGCCAGCAGCTTAGGCCCTTATGAGCAGTTCTTC. Drawing the rest from reference TRBV13 and TRBJ2-1, the complete variable domain is AAGVIQSPRHLIKEKRETATLKCYPIPRHDTVYWYQQGPGQDPQFLISFYEKMQSDKGSIPDRFSAQQFSDYHSELNMSSLELGDSALYFCASSLGPYEQFFGPGTRLTVL.

This chain connects TRBV6-2 or TRBV6-3 to TRBJ1-1; maybe TRBD1 (5 bases). V was pared by 2 bases and J by 4 bases, with 11 bases between. The CDR3 sequence is 14 residues long. CDR1 and CDR2 (germline): MNHEY, SVGEGT. The CDR3 DNA reads TGTGCCAGCAGTTACACACGCCAGGGCACTGAAGCTTTCTTT. This encodes CASSYTRQGTEAFF.

The chain couples TRBV11-2 to TRBJ1-6; TRBD1 might be the D (5 bases). The CDR3 consists of 13 residues. The germline gives CDR1 SGHAT, CDR2 FQNNGV. Trimming cost V 5 bases and J 7 bases, with 9 bases left between them. CDR3 nucleotides: TGTGCCAGCAGCCTGACAGACAATTCACCCCTCCACTTT. Its protein is CASSLTDNSPLHF.

The chain uses TRBV6-5 and TRBJ1-1, with no clear D. This CDR3 is 14 amino acids long. Germline V gene data show CDR1 as MNHEY and CDR2 as SVGAGI. Deletions cut 7 bases from V and 4 bases from J, with 16 bases between. Here the CDR3 reads CASIRDRERTEAFF. CDR3 DNA sequence: TGTGCCAGCATTCGGGATCGGGAGCGCACTGAAGCTTTCTTT.

The J gene is TRBJ2-1, the V gene TRBV24-1, with D possibly being TRBD2 (6 bases). The germline V and J ends were trimmed by 4 bases and 4 bases, with 19 bases remaining between them. CDR1 KGHDR and CDR2 SFDVKD come from the germline V gene. This CDR3 comprises 17 residues. This CDR3 reads CATSEGQRAAGYNEQFF. Written as DNA, the CDR3 is TGTGCCACCAGTGAGGGCCAGAGGGCGGCGGGATACAATGAGCAGTTCTTC.

The CDR3 reads CASSLRPGGAFF. CDR3 sequence (DNA): TGTGCCAGCAGCCTAAGGCCGGGAGGAGCTTTCTTT. The chain employs TRBV3-1 (or the pseudogene TRBV3-2) and TRBJ1-1; no clear D. Trimming took off 4 bases at V and 10 bases at J, with 13 bases between the two ends. The CDR3 sequence is 12 residues long. Germline CDR1 LGHDT, CDR2 YNNKEL (reference sequence).

The chain combines TRBV19 with TRBJ2-1, with 14 bases matching TRBD2. This CDR3 comprises 15 residues. V trimming: 5 bases; J trimming: 8 bases; junction bases outside the gene matches: 5. CDR1 and CDR2 (germline): LNHDA, SQIVND (reference sequence). This CDR3 is CASSATSGRAYEQFF. CDR3 bases: TGTGCCAGTAGTGCGACTAGCGGGAGGGCCTATGAGCAGTTCTTC.

J is TRBJ2-7 and V is TRBV11-2; 11 bases match TRBD2. The CDR3 runs 13 residues. Looked up from germline, CDR1 is SGHAT and CDR2 is FQNNGV. Trimming removed 5 bases from V and 4 bases from J; junction bases left unmatched: 1. The CDR3, as DNA: TGTGCCAGCAGCCCTAGCGGGGGGTACGAGCAGTACTTC. Its protein is CASSPSGGYEQYF.

The rearrangement joins TRBV5-1 to TRBJ1-2, with 10 bases aligning to TRBD1. The CDR3 consists of 15 residues. J was trimmed by 5 bases and V by 3 bases; bases with no gene match: 7. Germline CDR1 and CDR2: SGHRS and YFSETQ. The CDR3 DNA follows: TGCGCCAGCAGCTCCGGGACAGGGGAAGGATATGGCTACACCTTC. Its protein is CASSSGTGEGYGYTF. The full variable domain, in which reference TRBV5-1 and TRBJ1-2 provide the parts outside the CDR3, is KAGVTQTPRYLIKTRGQQVTLSCSPISGHRSVSWYQQTPGQGLQFLFEYFSETQRNKGNFPGRFSGRQFSNSRSEMNVSTLELGDSALYLCASSSGTGEGYGYTFGSGTRLTVV.

The chain employs TRBV5-6 and TRBJ2-7; possible D gene TRBD1, 5 bases. This CDR3 contains 11 residues. V lost 4 bases to trimming and J lost 3 bases, with 5 bases between them. Germline CDR1 and CDR2: SGHDT and YYEEEE. In DNA, the CDR3 is TGTGCCAGCAGCCAGGGCTACGAGCAGTACTTC. Translation gives CASSQGYEQYF.

The V gene is TRBV6-5, the J gene TRBJ2-7; 16 bases are shared with TRBD2. V was pared by 7 bases and J by 2 bases, with 2 bases of the junction left unmatched. The CDR3 has 15 amino acids. CDR1 is MNHEY and CDR2 is SVGAGI in the germline V gene. CDR3 in amino acids: CASIGTSGRAYEQYF. The CDR3 DNA reads as TGTGCCAGCATAGGGACTAGCGGGAGGGCCTACGAGCAGTACTTC.

The rearrangement links TRBV5-1 to TRBJ2-2, with TRBD2 matching 7 bases. V dropped 0 bases and J dropped 4; count of bases not matched to a gene: 9. This CDR3 has 17 amino acids. Germline CDR1 SGHRS, CDR2 YFSETQ. In DNA form, the CDR3 reads TGCGCCAGCAGCTTGGGGGGAGCGGGATCGAGCACCGGGGAGCTGTTTTTT. Amino acid sequence: CASSLGGAGSSTGELFF.

The rearrangement uses TRBV29-1 and TRBJ1-3; 7 positions agree with TRBD1. V shed 7 bases, J shed 0 bases, and the junction held 9 bases outside the gene matches. Germline V gives CDR1 SQVTM, CDR2 ANQGSEA. There are 15 residues in the CDR3. CDR3 in DNA: TGCAGCGCCTCGACAGGGTTAAGCTCTGGAAACACCATATATTTT. As protein: CSASTGLSSGNTIYF.

This rearrangement joins TRBV6-5 to TRBJ1-1; TRBD1 agrees at 7 bases. This CDR3 has 13 residues. V lost 5 bases, J lost 3 bases, and 3 bases stayed unmatched. The germline gives CDR1 MNHEY, CDR2 SVGAGI. The CDR3 DNA follows: TGTGCCAGCAGTAGGGACAGTCACACTGAAGCTTTCTTT. It yields the protein CASSRDSHTEAFF.

The chain recombines TRBV28 with TRBJ1-2, with D possibly matching TRBD1 (5 bases). The germline V gene has CDR1 MDHEN and CDR2 SYDVKM. There are 14 residues in the CDR3. The V end lost 5 bases, the J end lost 7 bases, and 17 bases lay between the germline ends. Written as DNA, the CDR3 is TGTGCCAGCAGTCAGTCCCCGGGGACTAGTGGCTACACCTTC. Its translation is CASSQSPGTSGYTF.

In its sample, this clone was seen once. The chain recombines TRBV3-1 (or the pseudogene TRBV3-2) with TRBJ1-6, with D perhaps TRBD1 (6 bases). The CDR3 spans 15 residues. V was trimmed by 4 bases and J by 9 bases, leaving 16 bases between them. Germline V lookup: CDR1 LGHDT, CDR2 YNNKEL (reference sequence). The CDR3 nucleotides read TGTGCCAGCAGCCCTCAGTGGCAGGGGAGTTCACCCCTCCACTTT. It is translated as CASSPQWQGSSPLHF.

The chain has TRBV29-1 and TRBJ2-7; TRBD2 agrees at 11 bases. V lost 4 bases and J lost 7; bases outside the gene matches: 9. Germline lookup yields CDR1 SQVTM and CDR2 ANQGSEA. The CDR3 contains 14 residues. The CDR3 sequence: CSVGLLAGVGEQYF. The CDR3 nucleotides read TGCAGCGTTGGCCTACTAGCGGGAGTTGGTGAGCAGTACTTC.

The CDR3 DNA follows: TGTGCCACCAGTGATTCCCGGGAGTCTATAACATTGTGGGGACAGGGGGCATCCTACAATGAGCAGTTCTTC. Translation gives CATSDSRESITLWGQGASYNEQFF. The V and J genes are TRBV24-1 and TRBJ2-1; 12 bases map to TRBD1. The CDR3 runs 24 residues. V lost 2 bases, J lost 1 base, and 23 bases stayed unmatched. CDR1 KGHDR and CDR2 SFDVKD come from the germline V gene.

The chain links TRBV5-1 to TRBJ1-2; possibly TRBD1 for D (5 bases). The CDR3 length is 13 residues. Per the germline V gene, CDR1 is SGHRS and CDR2 is YFSETQ. Trimming removed 4 bases from V and 8 bases from J, with 15 bases in between. The CDR3 nucleotides are TGCGCCAGCAGCCCGGAGGGCAGGGTGGGCTACACCTTC. Protein: CASSPEGRVGYTF.

The CDR3 DNA follows: TGTGCCACCAGCTCCCGAGCGGGGATTAGCACAGATACGCAGTATTTT. Amino acids: CATSSRAGISTDTQYF. This sequence joins TRBV15 and TRBJ2-3, with TRBD2 identical over 7 bases. The ends lost 5 bases at V and 0 bases at J; junction bases unmatched: 8. This CDR3 contains 16 residues. The germline V gene has CDR1 LNHNV and CDR2 YYDKDF (reference sequence).

The V call is TRBV21-1, the J call TRBJ1-1. TRBV21-1 is classified as a pseudogene. The CDR3 contains 13 residues. This chain's CDR3 is CARRGFMNTEAFF. In nucleotides, the CDR3 is TGTGCCCGGAGGGGTTTTATGAACACTGAAGCTTTCTTT.

The chain uses TRBV11-2 and TRBJ2-5, with a tentative D call TRBD2 (5 bases). With 2 bases removed from V and 4 bases from J, the gap between germline ends came to 11 bases. The germline gives CDR1 SGHAT, CDR2 FQNNGV. CDR3 size: 14 residues. CDR3 amino acids: CASSLTGIRETQYF. The CDR3, as DNA: TGTGCCAGCAGCTTAACCGGGATTCGAGAGACCCAGTACTTC.

The J gene is TRBJ1-2, the V gene TRBV6-5; tentatively, D is TRBD1 (6 bases). With 5 bases removed from V and 7 bases from J, the gap between germline ends came to 8 bases. The CDR3 loop spans 11 amino acids. Germline V CDR1 and CDR2: MNHEY, SVGAGI. In nucleotides, the CDR3 is TGTGCCAGCAGTCCAGGGGCTGGCTACACCTTC. As protein: CASSPGAGYTF.

The gene calls are TRBV4-2 and TRBJ1-4; D might be TRBD1 (5 bases). Per germline, CDR1 LGHNA and CDR2 YNFKEQ. The length of the CDR3 is 13 residues. V was pared by 4 bases and J by 6 bases, with 9 bases between. The CDR3 protein is CASSPRQYEKLFF. In DNA form, the CDR3 reads TGTGCCAGCAGCCCGCGACAGTATGAAAAACTGTTTTTT.

This chain joins TRBV6-6 and TRBJ1-3; no definite D call. The ends were cut back, 2 bases at V and 3 bases at J, with 8 bases in the middle. The CDR3 has 14 residues. Germline V gene lookup returns CDR1 MNHNY and CDR2 SVGAGI (reference sequence). CDR3 protein: CASSYDPDGNTIYF. The CDR3 DNA reads TGTGCCAGCAGTTACGATCCAGATGGAAACACCATATATTTT.

V and J are TRBV28 and TRBJ2-7, with a possible D match to TRBD1 (5 bases). Trimming removed 3 bases at V and 6 bases at J, with 9 bases between. Germline V CDR1 and CDR2: MDHEN, SYDVKM. This CDR3 contains 12 residues. CDR3 nucleotide sequence: TGTGCCAGCAGTTTGTCAGGGCTCGAGCAGTACTTC. It specifies CASSLSGLEQYF.

The rearrangement uses TRBV10-3 and TRBJ2-3, with D possibly being TRBD2 (6 bases). The CDR3 sequence is 13 residues long. V was pared by 6 bases and J by 6 bases, with 13 bases between. Germline CDR1 and CDR2: ENHRY and SYGVKD. The CDR3, as DNA: TGTGCCATCAGATCGAGCGGGTGGGATACGCAGTATTTT. As protein: CAIRSSGWDTQYF.

The chain has TRBV7-2 and TRBJ1-3, with D perhaps matching TRBD1 (6 bases). Germline V gives CDR1 SGHTA, CDR2 FQGNSA. V lost 6 bases and J 2 bases, leaving 11 bases between the germline ends. The CDR3 is made up of 14 amino acids. The CDR3 here is CASRPTGTGNTIYF. CDR3 sequence (DNA): TGTGCCAGCAGGCCTACAGGGACTGGAAACACCATATATTTT.

The V and J genes are TRBV4-1 and TRBJ2-5; D might be TRBD2 (5 bases). Germline CDR1 reads MGHRA; CDR2 reads YSYEKL. This CDR3 is built from 16 residues. Trimming left V 0 bases short and J 5 bases short, with 16 bases between. This CDR3 is CASSQEGPAAQETQYF. DNA for the CDR3: TGCGCCAGCAGCCAAGAGGGCCCAGCGGCCCAGGAGACCCAGTACTTC.

The chain employs TRBV2 and TRBJ2-2; TRBD2 matches 9 bases. Germline CDR1 is SNHLY and CDR2 is FYNNEI. The CDR3 loop spans 18 amino acids. Trimming removed 10 bases from V and 7 bases from J; junction bases left unmatched: 22. The CDR3 protein is CATPGGSGGPRGGGELFF. The CDR3 nucleotides read TGTGCCACCCCCGGTGGTAGCGGGGGACCGAGAGGGGGCGGGGAGCTGTTTTTT.